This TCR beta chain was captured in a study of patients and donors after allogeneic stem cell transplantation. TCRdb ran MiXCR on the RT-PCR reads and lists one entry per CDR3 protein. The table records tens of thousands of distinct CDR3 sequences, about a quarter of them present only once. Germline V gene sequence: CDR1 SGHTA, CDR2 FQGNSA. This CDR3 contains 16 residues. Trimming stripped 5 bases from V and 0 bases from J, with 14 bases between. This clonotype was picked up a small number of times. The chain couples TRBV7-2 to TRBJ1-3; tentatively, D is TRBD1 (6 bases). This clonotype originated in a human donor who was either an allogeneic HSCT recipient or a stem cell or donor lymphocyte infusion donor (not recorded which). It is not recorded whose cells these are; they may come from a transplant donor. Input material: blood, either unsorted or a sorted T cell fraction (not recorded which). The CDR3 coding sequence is TGTGCCAGCAGCGACCCACAGGGCTACTCTGGAAACACCATATATTTT. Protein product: CASSDPQGYSGNTIYF. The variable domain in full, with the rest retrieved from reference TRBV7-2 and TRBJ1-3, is GAGVSQSPSNKVTEKGKDVELRCDPISGHTALYWYRQSLGQGLEFLIYFQGNSAPDKSGLPSDRFSAERTGGSVSTLTIQRTQQEDSAVYLCASSDPQGYSGNTIYFGEGSWLTVV.